Listed below are T cell receptor beta chains from one sample, sequenced in a study of cytomegalovirus exposure and HLA in healthy donors. Clones were sequenced by immunoSEQ multiplex PCR, and TCRdb holds only the in-frame ones, with some missing. The sample holds around 100,000 clones, about 70% seen once. Sequenced: PBMCs. These receptors came from a man aged 50 to 60 in good health and CMV-seropositive. CDR3s include the opening cysteine and the closing phenylalanine or tryptophan. D genes are given only for firm matches. The size of a clone is reported for some rows only, either as once, few or many, or as a class for expanded clones.

j_call | cdr3_length | v_call | clone_size | d_call | cdr3_aa | cdr3_nt
TRBJ2-2 | 16 | TRBV2 | . | TRBD2 | CASSVIAGSFTGELFF | TGTGCCAGCAGTGTGATAGCGGGAAGTTTCACCGGGGAGCTGTTTTTT
TRBJ2-1 | 16 | TRBV11-3 | . | TRBD2 | CASSPGGGLAANEQFF | TGTGCCAGCAGCCCGGGGGGTGGACTAGCGGCTAATGAGCAGTTCTTC
TRBJ1-1 | 15 | TRBV5-6 | . | TRBD1 | CASSPAGTGRTEAFF | TGTGCCAGCAGCCCCGCCGGGACAGGGCGTACTGAAGCTTTCTTT
TRBJ1-1 | 14 | TRBV19 | . | . | CASSIGTVNTEAFF | TGTGCCAGTAGTATAGGGACAGTGAACACTGAAGCTTTCTTT
TRBJ2-7 | 15 | TRBV28 | . | TRBD2 | CASRTQSGGFSEKYF | TGTGCCAGCAGGACGCAAAGCGGGGGGTTCTCGGAGAAGTACTTC
TRBJ1-2 | 16 | TRBV9 | once | . | CASSVVPEGLNYGYTF | TGTGCCAGCAGCGTAGTCCCGGAGGGGCTTAACTATGGCTACACCTTC
TRBJ2-5 | 16 | TRBV7-9 | . | TRBD1 | CASSGGQGAGRETQYF | TGTGCCAGCAGCGGAGGACAGGGGGCTGGGAGGGAGACCCAGTACTTC
TRBJ2-3 | 14 | TRBV2 | . | . | CASSVYSSTDTQYF | TGTGCCAGCAGTGTGTACAGCAGCACAGATACGCAGTATTTT
TRBJ2-1 | 15 | TRBV2 | . | TRBD2 | CASNGLTSGRDEQFF | TGTGCCAGCAATGGGTTGACTAGCGGGAGGGATGAGCAGTTCTTC
TRBJ2-3 | 17 | TRBV7-6 | . | TRBD2 | CASSPPPDAGLRDTQYF | TGTGCCAGCAGCCCCCCTCCGGACGCGGGACTACGAGATACGCAGTATTTT
TRBJ2-1 | 12 | TRBV29-1 | . | TRBD2 | CSVTSSGDEQFF | TGCAGCGTTACGTCCAGCGGGGATGAGCAGTTCTTC
TRBJ2-2 | 15 | TRBV6-1 | few | . | CASTLMGPYTGELFF | TGTGCCAGCACTCTCATGGGGCCCTACACCGGGGAGCTGTTTTTT
TRBJ2-5 | 14 | TRBV5-1 | . | . | CASSLDRAWGTQYF | TGCGCCAGCAGCTTGGACAGGGCCTGGGGGACCCAGTACTTC
TRBJ2-3 | 17 | TRBV19 | . | TRBD1 | CASTGQHLYGGTDTQYF | TGTGCCAGTACGGGACAGCACCTCTACGGTGGCACAGATACGCAGTATTTT
TRBJ1-2 | 16 | TRBV7-8 | . | TRBD1 | CASSPDRGLPNYGYTF | TGTGCCAGCAGCCCTGACAGGGGCCTCCCCAACTATGGCTACACCTTC
TRBJ2-7 | 15 | TRBV5-1 | once | TRBD1 | CASSLGQGASYEQYF | TGCGCCAGCAGCTTGGGACAGGGGGCTTCCTACGAGCAGTACTTC
TRBJ1-1 | 15 | TRBV27 | . | . | CASSLLGAGNTEAFF | TGTGCCAGCAGTTTGTTGGGGGCTGGGAACACTGAAGCTTTCTTT
TRBJ2-7 | 14 | TRBV7-2 | few | TRBD1 | CASSLRQGANEQYF | TGTGCCAGCAGCTTAAGACAGGGGGCTAACGAGCAGTACTTC
TRBJ2-5 | 15 | TRBV7-2 | few | TRBD1 | CASSFNKGAGETQYF | TGTGCCAGCAGCTTTAATAAGGGGGCCGGAGAGACCCAGTACTTC
TRBJ1-5 | 14 | TRBV5-6 | . | TRBD1 | CASSPTGWDQPQHF | TGTGCCAGCAGCCCGACAGGGTGGGATCAGCCCCAGCATTTT
TRBJ2-7 | 14 | TRBV7-9 | . | TRBD2 | CASSLSGRSYEQYF | TGTGCCAGCAGCTTGAGCGGGAGATCCTACGAGCAGTACTTC
TRBJ1-4 | 15 | TRBV5-1 | . | . | CASSFHGGTNEKLFF | TGCGCCAGCAGCTTCCACGGGGGAACTAATGAAAAACTGTTTTTT
TRBJ1-1 | 13 | TRBV2 | few | . | CASSEAILGEAFF | TGTGCCAGCAGTGAAGCGATACTAGGAGAAGCTTTCTTT
TRBJ2-2 | 14 | TRBV14 | few | . | CASSQERLTGELFF | TGTGCCAGCAGCCAAGAAAGACTCACCGGGGAGCTGTTTTTT
TRBJ2-7 | 12 | TRBV7-9 | few | . | CASSLDRHEQYF | TGTGCCAGCAGCTTGGACAGACACGAGCAGTACTTC
TRBJ1-2 | 12 | TRBV16 | . | . | CASSQWRGGYTF | TGTGCCAGCAGCCAATGGAGGGGTGGCTACACCTTC
TRBJ2-1 | 14 | TRBV19 | once | TRBD1 | CASTGGPSYNEQFF | TGTGCCAGTACAGGGGGCCCCTCCTACAATGAGCAGTTCTTC
TRBJ1-6 | 14 | TRBV2 | few | . | CASSLSSYNSPLHF | TGTGCCAGCTCCCTCAGCTCCTATAATTCACCCCTCCACTTT
TRBJ2-1 | 14 | TRBV7-7 | . | TRBD2 | CASSLLGLVGEQFF | TGTGCCAGCAGCTTACTGGGACTAGTGGGTGAGCAGTTCTTC
TRBJ2-7 | 12 | TRBV7-3 | many | . | CASSLERGEQYF | TGTGCCAGCAGCTTGGAAAGAGGCGAGCAGTACTTC
TRBJ1-1 | 14 | TRBV7-2 | . | . | CASSPPTGRTEAFF | TGTGCCAGCAGCCCTCCCACAGGAAGGACTGAAGCTTTCTTT
TRBJ2-4 | 13 | TRBV27 | few | . | CASSPDNQNSQYF | TGTGCCAGCAGCCCGGACAACCAAAACAGTCAGTACTTC
TRBJ1-3 | 15 | TRBV6-1 | . | . | CASSGTAIGGNTIYF | TGTGCCAGCTCTGGGACTGCTATCGGTGGAAACACCATATATTTT
TRBJ2-2 | 14 | TRBV5-6 | . | . | CASSLQGHTGELFF | TGTGCCAGCAGCCTTCAGGGTCACACCGGGGAGCTGTTTTTT